This entry is about one TCR beta chain. These data are taken from a study of blood T cell repertoires in COVID-19. Germline CDR1 SGHKS, CDR2 YYEKEE (reference sequence). The V gene lost 2 bases and the J gene lost 0 bases, with 5 bases spanning the gap. The CDR3 is 14 amino acids. Per the study methods: Amplification of reference gene primers was used by the study to estimate nucleated cell counts. The data were produced by immunoSEQ multiplex PCR, yet TCRdb's version contains in-frame clones alone and is incomplete. V and J calls and clone size follow that table, whereas D and trimming were derived from the DNA. Of around 200,000 clones in the sample, less than 85% were seen once.

The material sequenced was peripheral blood. The chain employs TRBV5-5 and TRBJ1-4, with D unclear. The clonotype comes from an older woman with acute or convalescent COVID-19. The DNA for the CDR3 is TGTGCCAGCAGCTTCCGGGCAACTAATGAAAAACTGTTTTTT. As protein: CASSFRATNEKLFF.